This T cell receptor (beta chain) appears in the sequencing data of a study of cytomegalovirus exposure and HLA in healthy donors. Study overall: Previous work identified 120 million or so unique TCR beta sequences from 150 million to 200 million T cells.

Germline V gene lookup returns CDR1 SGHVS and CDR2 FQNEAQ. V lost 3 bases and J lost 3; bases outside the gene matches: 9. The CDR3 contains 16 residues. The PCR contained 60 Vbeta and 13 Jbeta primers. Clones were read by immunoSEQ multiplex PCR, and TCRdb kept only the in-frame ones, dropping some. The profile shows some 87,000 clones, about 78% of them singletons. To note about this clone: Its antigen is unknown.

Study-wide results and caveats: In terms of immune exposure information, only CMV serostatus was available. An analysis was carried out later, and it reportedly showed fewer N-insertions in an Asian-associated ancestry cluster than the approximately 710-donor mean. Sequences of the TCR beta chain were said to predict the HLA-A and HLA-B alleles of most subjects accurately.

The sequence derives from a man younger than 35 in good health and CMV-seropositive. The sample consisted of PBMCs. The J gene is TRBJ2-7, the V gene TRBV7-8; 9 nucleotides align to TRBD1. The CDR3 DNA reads TGTGCCAGCAGCTTCCCCCGGGACAGGGCTTTCTACGAGCAGTACTTC. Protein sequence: CASSFPRDRAFYEQYF. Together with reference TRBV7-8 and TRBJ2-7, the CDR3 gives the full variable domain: GAGVSQSPRYKVAKRGQDVALRCDPISGHVSLFWYQQALGQGPEFLTYFQNEAQLDKSGLPSDRFFAERPEGSVSTLKIQRTQQEDSAVYLCASSFPRDRAFYEQYFGPGTRLTVT.